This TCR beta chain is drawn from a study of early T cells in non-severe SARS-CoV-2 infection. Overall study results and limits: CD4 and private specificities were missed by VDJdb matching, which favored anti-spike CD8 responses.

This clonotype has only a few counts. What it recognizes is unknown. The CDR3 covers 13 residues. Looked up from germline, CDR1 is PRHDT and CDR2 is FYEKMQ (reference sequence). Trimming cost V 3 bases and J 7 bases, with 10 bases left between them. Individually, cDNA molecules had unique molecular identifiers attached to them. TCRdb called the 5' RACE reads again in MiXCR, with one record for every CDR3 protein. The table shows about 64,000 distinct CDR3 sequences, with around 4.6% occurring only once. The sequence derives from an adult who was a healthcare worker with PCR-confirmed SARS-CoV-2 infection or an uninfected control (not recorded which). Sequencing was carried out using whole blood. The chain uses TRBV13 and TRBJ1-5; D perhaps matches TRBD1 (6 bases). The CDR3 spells CASSLGRGQPQHF. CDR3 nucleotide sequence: TGTGCCAGCAGCTTGGGCAGGGGACAGCCCCAGCATTTT.